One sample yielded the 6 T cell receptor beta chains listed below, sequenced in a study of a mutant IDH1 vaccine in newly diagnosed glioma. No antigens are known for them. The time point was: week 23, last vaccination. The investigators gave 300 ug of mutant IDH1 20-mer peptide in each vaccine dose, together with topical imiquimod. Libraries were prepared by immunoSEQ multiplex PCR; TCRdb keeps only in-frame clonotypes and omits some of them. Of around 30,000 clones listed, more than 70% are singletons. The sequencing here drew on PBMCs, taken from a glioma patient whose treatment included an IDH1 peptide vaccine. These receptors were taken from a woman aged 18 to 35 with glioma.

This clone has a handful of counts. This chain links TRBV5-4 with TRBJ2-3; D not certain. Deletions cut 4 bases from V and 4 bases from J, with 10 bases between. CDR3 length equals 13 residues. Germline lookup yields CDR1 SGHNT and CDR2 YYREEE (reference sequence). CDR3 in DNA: TGTGCCAGCAGCCCCTCCACTGCAGATACGCAGTATTTT. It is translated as CASSPSTADTQYF.

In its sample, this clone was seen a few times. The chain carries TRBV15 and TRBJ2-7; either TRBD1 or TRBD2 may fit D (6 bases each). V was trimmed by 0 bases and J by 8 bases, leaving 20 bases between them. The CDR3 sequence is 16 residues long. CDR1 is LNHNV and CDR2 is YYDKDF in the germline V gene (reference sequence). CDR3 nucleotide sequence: TGTGCCACCAGCAGAGAAGGAACAGGGAGGCTGGGGAAGCAGTACTTC. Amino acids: CATSREGTGRLGKQYF.

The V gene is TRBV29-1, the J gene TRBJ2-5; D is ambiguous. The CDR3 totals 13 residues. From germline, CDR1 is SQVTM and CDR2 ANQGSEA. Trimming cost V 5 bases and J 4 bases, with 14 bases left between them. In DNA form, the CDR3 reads TGCAGCGTTAAGCTGATCTTAGGAGAGACCCAGTACTTC. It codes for CSVKLILGETQYF.

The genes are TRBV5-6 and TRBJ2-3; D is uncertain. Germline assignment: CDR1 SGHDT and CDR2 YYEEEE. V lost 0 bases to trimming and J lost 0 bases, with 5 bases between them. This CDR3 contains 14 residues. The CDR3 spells CASSLARSTDTQYF. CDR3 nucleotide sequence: TGTGCCAGCAGCTTGGCCCGCAGCACAGATACGCAGTATTTT.

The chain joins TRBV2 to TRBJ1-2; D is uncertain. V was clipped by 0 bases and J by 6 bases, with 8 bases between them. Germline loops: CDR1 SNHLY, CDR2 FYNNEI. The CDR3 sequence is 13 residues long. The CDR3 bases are TGTGCCAGCAGTGAAGCACGGATAAATGGCTACACCTTC. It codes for CASSEARINGYTF. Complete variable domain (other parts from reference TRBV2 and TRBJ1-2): EPEVTQTPSHQVTQMGQEVILRCVPISNHLYFYWYRQILGQKVEFLVSFYNNEISEKSEIFDDQFSVERPDGSNFTLKIRSTKLEDSAMYFCASSEARINGYTFGSGTRLTVV.

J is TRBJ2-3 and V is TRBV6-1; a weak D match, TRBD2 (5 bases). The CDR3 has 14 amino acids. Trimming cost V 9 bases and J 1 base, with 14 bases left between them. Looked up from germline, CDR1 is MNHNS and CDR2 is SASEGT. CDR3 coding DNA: TGTGCCAGTGCTGAAGCGGAGCGCACAGATACGCAGTATTTT. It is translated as CASAEAERTDTQYF.